This section outlines one TCR beta chain sequence together with its context. This specimen comes from a study of cytomegalovirus exposure and HLA in healthy donors. Study as a whole: Some 80 million unique TCR sequences came from HLA-typed donors in an early release.

V trimming: 5 bases; J trimming: 3 bases; junction bases outside the gene matches: 15. This CDR3 contains 17 residues. Germline V lookup: CDR1 SNHLY, CDR2 FYNNEI. The PCR made use of 60 Vbeta and 13 Jbeta primers. Sequencing was performed with immunoSEQ multiplex PCR; in TCRdb, only in-frame clones are kept and a portion is missing. Among nearly 300,000 clones listed, 75% to 90% were seen once. The sequenced sample was PBMCs. The gene calls are TRBV2 and TRBJ2-5; 7 nucleotides agree with TRBD2. The clonotype comes from a man between 35 and 55 years old in good health and CMV-seropositive. CDR3 sequence reads: CASSRESSSGYKETQYF. The CDR3 DNA reads TGTGCCAGCAGTAGGGAGTCTTCTAGCGGTTATAAAGAGACCCAGTACTTC.